A selection of T cell receptor beta chains follows, all from one sample in a study of blood T cell repertoires in COVID-19. Assay: immunoSEQ multiplex PCR; the TCRdb copy retains only in-frame clones and omits some. The table shows 130,000 or so clones, with approximately 71% occurring only once. Material: peripheral blood. Receptor source: a human donor in a cohort sampled during active COVID-19. Each CDR3 is given with its conserved first and last residue. The order of the fields is CDR3 DNA, CDR3 protein, D gene, V gene, J gene. A D gene is named only where the DNA matches it firmly.

DNA: TGTGCCAGCAGCGGCAGTAACAGGATTGACGAGCAGTACTTC
CDR3: CASSGSNRIDEQYF
D: .
V: TRBV9
J: TRBJ2-7

DNA: TGTGCCAGCAGTGCCTTCCGGGACAATCAGCCCCAGCATTTT
CDR3: CASSAFRDNQPQHF
D: .
V: TRBV25-1
J: TRBJ1-5

DNA: TGCGCCAGCAGCTTGGAGGGGCTCTCCTACGAGCAGTACTTC
CDR3: CASSLEGLSYEQYF
D: .
V: TRBV5-1
J: TRBJ2-7

DNA: TGTGCCAGCAGTCTGGCGGGGGCAGGAAACACCATATATTTT
CDR3: CASSLAGAGNTIYF
D: .
V: TRBV6-5
J: TRBJ1-3

DNA: TGTGCCAGCAGTGAAGCGCTTCGGGGGGAAATTCCTAACTATGGCTACACCTTC
CDR3: CASSEALRGEIPNYGYTF
D: .
V: TRBV2
J: TRBJ1-2

DNA: TGTGCCAACGGAGTCGGCAATGAGCAGTTCTTC
CDR3: CANGVGNEQFF
D: .
V: TRBV10-3
J: TRBJ2-1

DNA: TGTGCCAGCAGCCGTTCAGGGATTACTAATGAAAAACTGTTTTTT
CDR3: CASSRSGITNEKLFF
D: .
V: TRBV28
J: TRBJ1-4

DNA: TGTGCCAGCAGCTCTCAGGGGGTGCGCTACGAGCAGTACTTC
CDR3: CASSSQGVRYEQYF
D: TRBD1
V: TRBV7-9
J: TRBJ2-7

DNA: TGTGCCAGCAGTGTTGACAGGAACTATGGCTACACCTTC
CDR3: CASSVDRNYGYTF
D: .
V: TRBV2
J: TRBJ1-2

DNA: TGTGCCAGCAGTGTTCAGGGGGTTTTTTCACCCCTCCACTTT
CDR3: CASSVQGVFSPLHF
D: TRBD1
V: TRBV2
J: TRBJ1-6

DNA: TGTGCCAGCAGCCCGGTGGGACTCTCGACGGATGGCTACACCTTC
CDR3: CASSPVGLSTDGYTF
D: .
V: TRBV7-9
J: TRBJ1-2

DNA: TGTGCCACCAGAGACTCCCATGGGGAGCAGTACTTC
CDR3: CATRDSHGEQYF
D: .
V: TRBV15
J: TRBJ2-7

DNA: TGTGCCAGCAGCTATGACAGGGGCAACCCTAGCTCCTATAATTCACCCCTCCACTTT
CDR3: CASSYDRGNPSSYNSPLHF
D: TRBD1
V: TRBV5-4
J: TRBJ1-6

DNA: TGTGCCATCAGACAACAGGGGGCGGTTAATTCACCCCTCCACTTT
CDR3: CAIRQQGAVNSPLHF
D: TRBD1
V: TRBV10-3
J: TRBJ1-6

DNA: TGTGCCAGCAGCCACGTAGCGGGGGTTGGGAATGAGCAGTTCTTC
CDR3: CASSHVAGVGNEQFF
D: TRBD2
V: TRBV11-2
J: TRBJ2-1

DNA: TGTGCCAGCAGTTACTCGAGGCAGACCTATGGCTACACCTTC
CDR3: CASSYSRQTYGYTF
D: .
V: TRBV6-5
J: TRBJ1-2

DNA: TGTGCCAGTAGTATTAGCGATGAGCAGTTCTTC
CDR3: CASSISDEQFF
D: .
V: TRBV19
J: TRBJ2-1

DNA: TGTGCCAGCTTTGGACAGAACCGAGCTTTCTTT
CDR3: CASFGQNRAFF
D: .
V: TRBV11-2
J: TRBJ1-1

DNA: TGTGCCAGCAGCTTCGGGACAGACGATTATGGCTACACCTTC
CDR3: CASSFGTDDYGYTF
D: TRBD1
V: TRBV5-5
J: TRBJ1-2

DNA: TGTGCCAGCAGTTTAGGGCCCCAGCTGGAGCAGTACTTC
CDR3: CASSLGPQLEQYF
D: .
V: TRBV27
J: TRBJ2-7

DNA: TGCGCCAGCAGGGCGGCAGATGCAAATTCACCCCTCCACTTT
CDR3: CASRAADANSPLHF
D: .
V: TRBV5-1
J: TRBJ1-6

DNA: TGTGCCAGCAGCTTGGGGAGCCCCTACGAGCAGTACTTC
CDR3: CASSLGSPYEQYF
D: .
V: TRBV5-8
J: TRBJ2-7